These T cell receptor beta chains were read from a single sample in a study of OX40 agonist ivuxolimab in advanced cancers. TCRdb's table, derived via immunoSEQ multiplex PCR, lists solely in-frame clones and lacks some. The profile shows about 79,000 clones, 92% of them singletons. This specimen consisted of CD4+ or CD8+ T cells sorted from blood, obtained in a trial of the OX40 agonist ivuxolimab. These receptors all stem from an adult with an advanced solid tumor such as melanoma, head and neck, liver or kidney cancer. Each CDR3 is given with its conserved first and last residue. Each record gives: D gene, V gene, J gene, clone size, CDR3 protein, CDR3 DNA. D genes are given only for firm matches. Clone size, where shown, is once, few, many, or a class for clones that have expanded.

D gene: TRBD1; V gene: TRBV7-2; J gene: TRBJ2-7; clone size: NA; CDR3 protein: CASSLGLTGVPSWEYF; CDR3 DNA: TGTGCCAGCAGCTTAGGCCTAACAGGGGTTCCCTCGTGGGAGTACTTC
D gene: TRBD2; V gene: TRBV5-1; J gene: TRBJ2-1; clone size: NA; CDR3 protein: CASFERLAGGNEQFF; CDR3 DNA: TGCGCCAGTTTCGAGCGACTAGCGGGAGGAAATGAGCAGTTCTTC
D gene: NA; V gene: TRBV12-2; J gene: TRBJ2-1; clone size: NA; CDR3 protein: CASRLAAGPEGGGFNEQFF; CDR3 DNA: TGTGCAAGTCGCTTAGCAGCGGGTCCCGAGGGAGGAGGTTTCAATGAGCAGTTCTTC
D gene: TRBD1; V gene: TRBV18; J gene: TRBJ1-5; clone size: NA; CDR3 protein: CASSPPPGTAINQPQHF; CDR3 DNA: TGTGCCAGCTCACCACCTCCCGGGACAGCGATCAATCAGCCCCAGCATTTT
D gene: NA; V gene: TRBV10-3; J gene: TRBJ1-2; clone size: NA; CDR3 protein: CAISESGGQSPVYGYTF; CDR3 DNA: TGTGCCATCAGTGAGTCGGGAGGCCAGAGCCCTGTCTATGGCTACACCTTC
D gene: NA; V gene: TRBV19; J gene: TRBJ1-1; clone size: NA; CDR3 protein: CASSIHANTEAFF; CDR3 DNA: TGTGCCAGTAGTATTCACGCAAACACTGAAGCTTTCTTT
D gene: TRBD1; V gene: TRBV29-1; J gene: TRBJ2-7; clone size: NA; CDR3 protein: CSVASQGAIHEQYF; CDR3 DNA: TGCAGCGTTGCCTCCCAGGGGGCTATCCACGAGCAGTACTTC
D gene: TRBD1; V gene: TRBV5-6; J gene: TRBJ2-7; clone size: NA; CDR3 protein: CASSLGDRAYEQYF; CDR3 DNA: TGTGCCAGCAGCTTGGGGGACAGAGCCTACGAGCAGTACTTC
D gene: NA; V gene: TRBV27; J gene: TRBJ2-7; clone size: NA; CDR3 protein: CASSRWPSASSYEQYF; CDR3 DNA: TGTGCCAGCAGTAGATGGCCTAGCGCCAGCTCCTACGAGCAGTACTTC
D gene: NA; V gene: TRBV18; J gene: TRBJ2-1; clone size: NA; CDR3 protein: CASSLLNEQFF; CDR3 DNA: TGTGCCAGCTCCCTCCTCAATGAGCAGTTCTTC
D gene: NA; V gene: TRBV19; J gene: TRBJ2-4; clone size: NA; CDR3 protein: CASSELAKNIQYF; CDR3 DNA: TGTGCCAGTAGTGAGCTAGCCAAAAACATTCAGTACTTC
D gene: NA; V gene: TRBV30; J gene: TRBJ2-7; clone size: NA; CDR3 protein: CAWSVQSASYEQYF; CDR3 DNA: TGTGCCTGGAGTGTACAAAGCGCGTCCTACGAGCAGTACTTC
D gene: NA; V gene: TRBV11-3; J gene: TRBJ2-3; clone size: NA; CDR3 protein: CASSLGSSSTDTQYF; CDR3 DNA: TGTGCCAGCAGCTTAGGATCGTCTAGCACAGATACGCAGTATTTT
D gene: TRBD2; V gene: TRBV5-1; J gene: TRBJ2-2; clone size: NA; CDR3 protein: CASSRKGSGNNTGELFF; CDR3 DNA: TGCGCCAGCAGCCGCAAGGGTAGCGGGAACAACACCGGGGAGCTGTTTTTT
D gene: TRBD1; V gene: TRBV30; J gene: TRBJ2-1; clone size: NA; CDR3 protein: CAWSAGQGPYNEQFF; CDR3 DNA: TGTGCCTGGAGTGCCGGACAGGGACCCTACAATGAGCAGTTCTTC
D gene: TRBD1; V gene: TRBV5-1; J gene: TRBJ2-7; clone size: once; CDR3 protein: CASSSGQGVDEQYF; CDR3 DNA: TGCGCCAGCAGCTCCGGACAGGGGGTCGACGAGCAGTACTTC
D gene: NA; V gene: TRBV30; J gene: TRBJ2-7; clone size: NA; CDR3 protein: CAWSVGWGYEQYF; CDR3 DNA: TGTGCCTGGAGTGTAGGGTGGGGCTACGAGCAGTACTTC
D gene: TRBD2; V gene: TRBV4-1; J gene: TRBJ2-1; clone size: once; CDR3 protein: CASSQDKGAGGYNEQFF; CDR3 DNA: TGCGCCAGCAGCCAAGACAAAGGGGCGGGAGGCTACAATGAGCAGTTCTTC
D gene: NA; V gene: TRBV5-6; J gene: TRBJ2-1; clone size: NA; CDR3 protein: CASSPIYPSYNEQFF; CDR3 DNA: TGTGCCAGCAGCCCGATTTATCCCTCCTACAATGAGCAGTTCTTC
D gene: TRBD2; V gene: TRBV7-2; J gene: TRBJ2-1; clone size: NA; CDR3 protein: CASSKTSGRASGDNEQFF; CDR3 DNA: TGTGCCAGCAGCAAGACTAGCGGGAGGGCCTCCGGCGACAATGAGCAGTTCTTC
D gene: TRBD1; V gene: TRBV30; J gene: TRBJ1-2; clone size: NA; CDR3 protein: CAWSTDRGRGYTF; CDR3 DNA: TGTGCCTGGTCCACCGACAGGGGACGCGGCTACACCTTC
D gene: NA; V gene: TRBV11-3; J gene: TRBJ2-1; clone size: NA; CDR3 protein: CASSRRGGYPDSEQFF; CDR3 DNA: TGTGCCAGCAGCCGAAGGGGTGGCTACCCCGACAGTGAGCAGTTCTTC
D gene: TRBD2; V gene: TRBV29-1; J gene: TRBJ2-3; clone size: NA; CDR3 protein: CSVSTSGSTDTQYF; CDR3 DNA: TGCAGCGTTTCGACTAGCGGGTCTACAGATACGCAGTATTTT
D gene: TRBD1; V gene: TRBV30; J gene: TRBJ1-2; clone size: NA; CDR3 protein: CAWIDRGPVPGYTF; CDR3 DNA: TGTGCCTGGATAGACAGGGGGCCTGTTCCTGGCTACACCTTC
D gene: NA; V gene: TRBV7-9; J gene: TRBJ2-3; clone size: NA; CDR3 protein: CASSLVEDTQYF; CDR3 DNA: TGTGCCAGCAGCTTGGTGGAGGATACGCAGTATTTT
D gene: NA; V gene: TRBV19; J gene: TRBJ2-7; clone size: NA; CDR3 protein: CASSGWDRTYEQYF; CDR3 DNA: TGTGCCAGTAGTGGATGGGACCGCACCTACGAGCAGTACTTC
D gene: NA; V gene: TRBV7-8; J gene: TRBJ2-7; clone size: NA; CDR3 protein: CASSFGSYEQYF; CDR3 DNA: TGTGCCAGCAGCTTTGGCTCCTACGAGCAGTACTTC
D gene: NA; V gene: TRBV14; J gene: TRBJ2-7; clone size: NA; CDR3 protein: CASSLNAWSGRVYEQYF; CDR3 DNA: TGTGCCAGCAGCCTAAACGCGTGGTCGGGGCGGGTTTACGAGCAGTACTTC
D gene: NA; V gene: TRBV7-9; J gene: TRBJ1-2; clone size: NA; CDR3 protein: CASTIEAFIHTF; CDR3 DNA: TGTGCCAGCACCATAGAAGCATTTATTCACACCTTC
D gene: NA; V gene: TRBV7-6; J gene: TRBJ1-3; clone size: NA; CDR3 protein: CASSRRPPQGPGNTIYF; CDR3 DNA: TGTGCCAGCAGCCGAAGGCCACCCCAGGGGCCTGGAAACACCATATATTTT
D gene: NA; V gene: TRBV5-1; J gene: TRBJ2-1; clone size: NA; CDR3 protein: CASSLRQGFDEQFF; CDR3 DNA: TGCGCCAGCAGCTTGCGCCAGGGTTTTGATGAGCAGTTCTTC
D gene: TRBD2; V gene: TRBV25-1; J gene: TRBJ2-7; clone size: few; CDR3 protein: CASSGTGLAGVHEQYF; CDR3 DNA: TGTGCCAGCAGTGGAACTGGACTAGCGGGAGTCCACGAGCAGTACTTC
D gene: TRBD1; V gene: TRBV6-4; J gene: TRBJ1-2; clone size: NA; CDR3 protein: CASTPEGGANYGYTF; CDR3 DNA: TGTGCCAGCACCCCCGAAGGGGGCGCTAACTATGGCTACACCTTC
D gene: NA; V gene: TRBV7-9; J gene: TRBJ2-1; clone size: medium-sized; CDR3 protein: CASSLFAGNNEQFF; CDR3 DNA: TGTGCCAGCAGCTTATTCGCTGGGAACAATGAGCAGTTCTTC
D gene: NA; V gene: TRBV30; J gene: TRBJ1-1; clone size: once; CDR3 protein: CAWSPLYTEAFF; CDR3 DNA: TGTGCCTGGAGCCCCCTCTACACTGAAGCTTTCTTT
D gene: NA; V gene: TRBV18; J gene: TRBJ2-7; clone size: NA; CDR3 protein: CASGGQNSYEQYF; CDR3 DNA: TGTGCCAGCGGCGGGCAAAACTCCTACGAGCAGTACTTC
D gene: NA; V gene: TRBV6-1; J gene: TRBJ2-3; clone size: NA; CDR3 protein: CASSEEGRTDTQYF; CDR3 DNA: TGTGCCAGCAGTGAAGAGGGGAGGACAGATACGCAGTATTTT
D gene: NA; V gene: TRBV6-4; J gene: TRBJ1-1; clone size: NA; CDR3 protein: CASSDGGLNTEAFF; CDR3 DNA: TGTGCCAGCAGTGACGGGGGGCTGAACACTGAAGCTTTCTTT
D gene: NA; V gene: TRBV30; J gene: TRBJ2-3; clone size: NA; CDR3 protein: CAWSSPDRLWTDTQYF; CDR3 DNA: TGTGCCTGGAGTTCCCCCGACAGGCTCTGGACAGATACGCAGTATTTT
D gene: NA; V gene: TRBV5-4; J gene: TRBJ2-7; clone size: NA; CDR3 protein: CASSTGTRYEQYF; CDR3 DNA: TGTGCCAGCAGCACAGGGACGAGATACGAGCAGTACTTC
D gene: NA; V gene: TRBV6-6; J gene: TRBJ1-1; clone size: NA; CDR3 protein: CASSYSGGVWTEAFF; CDR3 DNA: TGTGCCAGCAGTTACTCCGGCGGGGTATGGACTGAAGCTTTCTTT
D gene: NA; V gene: TRBV6-1; J gene: TRBJ2-7; clone size: NA; CDR3 protein: CASSEVGTASYEQYF; CDR3 DNA: TGTGCCAGCAGTGAAGTGGGGACTGCCTCCTACGAGCAGTACTTC
D gene: NA; V gene: TRBV5-1; J gene: TRBJ1-4; clone size: NA; CDR3 protein: CASSPRGGADEKLFF; CDR3 DNA: TGCGCCAGCAGCCCGCGCGGGGGGGCGGATGAAAAACTGTTTTTT
D gene: NA; V gene: TRBV7-2; J gene: TRBJ2-1; clone size: NA; CDR3 protein: CAPRQAAHNEQFF; CDR3 DNA: TGTGCCCCCAGACAGGCAGCACACAATGAGCAGTTCTTC
D gene: NA; V gene: TRBV9; J gene: TRBJ2-1; clone size: NA; CDR3 protein: CASSVGGWEEGEQFF; CDR3 DNA: TGTGCCAGCAGCGTAGGGGGATGGGAGGAGGGTGAGCAGTTCTTC
D gene: TRBD2; V gene: TRBV28; J gene: TRBJ2-7; clone size: NA; CDR3 protein: CASSLNPPSGRLGEQYF; CDR3 DNA: TGTGCCAGCAGTTTAAACCCCCCTAGCGGGAGGTTGGGGGAGCAGTACTTC
D gene: NA; V gene: TRBV6-5; J gene: TRBJ2-7; clone size: once; CDR3 protein: CATAGLNSYEQYF; CDR3 DNA: TGTGCCACCGCGGGACTCAACTCCTACGAGCAGTACTTC
D gene: NA; V gene: TRBV11-2; J gene: TRBJ2-1; clone size: NA; CDR3 protein: CASSLSERGVQFF; CDR3 DNA: TGTGCCAGCAGCTTATCGGAACGAGGGGTGCAGTTCTTC
D gene: NA; V gene: TRBV12-5; J gene: TRBJ1-2; clone size: NA; CDR3 protein: CASGPRPRWTALNTF; CDR3 DNA: TGTGCTAGTGGTCCCCGCCCCCGTTGGACAGCCCTCAACACCTTC
D gene: TRBD2; V gene: TRBV9; J gene: TRBJ2-1; clone size: NA; CDR3 protein: CASSPPGSGRTYNEQFF; CDR3 DNA: TGTGCCAGCAGCCCCCCAGGTAGCGGGAGAACCTACAATGAGCAGTTCTTC
D gene: NA; V gene: TRBV30; J gene: TRBJ2-3; clone size: NA; CDR3 protein: CAWSVGGDTQYF; CDR3 DNA: TGTGCCTGGAGTGTAGGGGGAGATACGCAGTATTTT
D gene: TRBD2; V gene: TRBV2; J gene: TRBJ2-1; clone size: NA; CDR3 protein: CASTPLAALNEQFF; CDR3 DNA: TGTGCCAGCACCCCTCTAGCGGCCCTCAATGAGCAGTTCTTC
D gene: NA; V gene: TRBV7-3; J gene: TRBJ1-1; clone size: NA; CDR3 protein: CASSLTEHTEAFF; CDR3 DNA: TGTGCCAGCAGCTTGACAGAACACACTGAAGCTTTCTTT
D gene: NA; V gene: TRBV11-2; J gene: TRBJ2-7; clone size: NA; CDR3 protein: CASSLGQGGEQYF; CDR3 DNA: TGTGCCAGCAGCTTGGGGCAGGGTGGCGAGCAGTACTTC
D gene: NA; V gene: TRBV28; J gene: TRBJ2-3; clone size: NA; CDR3 protein: CASQQEGEGTDTQYF; CDR3 DNA: TGTGCCAGCCAACAGGAGGGGGAGGGCACAGATACGCAGTATTTT
D gene: TRBD2; V gene: TRBV7-2; J gene: TRBJ2-7; clone size: NA; CDR3 protein: CASSLAALGTTYEQYF; CDR3 DNA: TGTGCCAGCAGCTTAGCGGCACTGGGGACTACCTACGAGCAGTACTTC
D gene: NA; V gene: TRBV27; J gene: TRBJ2-6; clone size: once; CDR3 protein: CASTLSGANVLTF; CDR3 DNA: TGTGCCAGCACCCTCTCTGGGGCCAACGTCCTGACTTTC
D gene: TRBD1; V gene: TRBV28; J gene: TRBJ1-5; clone size: NA; CDR3 protein: CASRVTGNSNQPQHF; CDR3 DNA: TGTGCCAGCAGGGTGACAGGGAATAGCAATCAGCCCCAGCATTTT
D gene: NA; V gene: TRBV30; J gene: TRBJ2-2; clone size: NA; CDR3 protein: CAWSGGANTGELFF; CDR3 DNA: TGTGCCTGGAGTGGCGGGGCGAACACCGGGGAGCTGTTTTTT
D gene: TRBD2; V gene: TRBV5-1; J gene: TRBJ2-5; clone size: NA; CDR3 protein: CASSRLAGREVETQYF; CDR3 DNA: TGCGCCAGCAGCAGACTAGCGGGAAGGGAGGTAGAGACCCAGTACTTC